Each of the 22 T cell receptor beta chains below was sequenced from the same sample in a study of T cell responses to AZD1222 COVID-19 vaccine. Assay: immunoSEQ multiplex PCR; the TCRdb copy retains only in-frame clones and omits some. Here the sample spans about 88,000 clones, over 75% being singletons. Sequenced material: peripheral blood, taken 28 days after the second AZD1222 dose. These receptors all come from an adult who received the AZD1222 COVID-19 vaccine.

The CDR3 DNA is TGTGCCAGTAGCCTCTACCCAGGGGAAGGCAATCAGCCCCAGCATTTT. This gives the protein CASSLYPGEGNQPQHF. The V and J genes are TRBV19 and TRBJ1-5; tentatively, D is TRBD1 (6 bases). The V gene's germline CDR1 is LNHDA and CDR2 SQIVND (reference sequence). This CDR3 has 16 amino acids. Trimming stripped 6 bases from V and 2 bases from J, with 17 bases between.

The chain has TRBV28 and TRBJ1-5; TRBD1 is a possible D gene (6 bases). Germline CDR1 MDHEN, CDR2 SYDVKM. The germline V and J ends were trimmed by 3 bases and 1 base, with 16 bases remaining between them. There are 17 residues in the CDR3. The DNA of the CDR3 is TGTGCCAGCAGTTTGGCCGGAACAGGGCGAAGCAATCAGCCCCAGCATTTT. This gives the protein CASSLAGTGRSNQPQHF.

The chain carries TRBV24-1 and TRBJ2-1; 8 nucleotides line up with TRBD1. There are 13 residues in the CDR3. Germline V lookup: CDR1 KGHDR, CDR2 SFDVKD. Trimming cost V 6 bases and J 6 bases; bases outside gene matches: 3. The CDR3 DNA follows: TGTGCCACCAGTACAGGGGGTATCAATGAGCAGTTCTTC. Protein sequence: CATSTGGINEQFF.

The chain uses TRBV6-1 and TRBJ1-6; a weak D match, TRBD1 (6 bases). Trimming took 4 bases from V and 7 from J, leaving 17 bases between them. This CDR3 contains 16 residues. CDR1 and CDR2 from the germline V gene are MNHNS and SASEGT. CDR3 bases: TGTGCCAGCAGTGTTTCGGGGGGCGCAGGGAATTCACCCCTCCACTTT. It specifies CASSVSGGAGNSPLHF.

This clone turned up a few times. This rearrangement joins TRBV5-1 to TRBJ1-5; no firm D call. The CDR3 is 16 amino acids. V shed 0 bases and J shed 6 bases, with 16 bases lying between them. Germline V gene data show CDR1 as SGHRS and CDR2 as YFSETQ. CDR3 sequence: CASSLGPAGSSQPQHF. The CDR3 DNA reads TGCGCCAGCAGCTTGGGGCCAGCGGGGTCATCTCAGCCCCAGCATTTT.

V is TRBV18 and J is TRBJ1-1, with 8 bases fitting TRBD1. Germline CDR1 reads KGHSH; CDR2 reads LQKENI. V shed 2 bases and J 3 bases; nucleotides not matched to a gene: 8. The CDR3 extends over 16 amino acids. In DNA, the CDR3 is TGTGCCAGCTCACCATGGGTCAGGGGGCGCGACACTGAAGCTTTCTTT. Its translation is CASSPWVRGRDTEAFF. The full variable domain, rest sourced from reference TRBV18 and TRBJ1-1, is NAGVMQNPRHLVRRRGQEARLRCSPMKGHSHVYWYRQLPEEGLKFMVYLQKENIIDESGMPKERFSAEFPKEGPSILRIQQVVRGDSAAYFCASSPWVRGRDTEAFFGQGTRLTVV.

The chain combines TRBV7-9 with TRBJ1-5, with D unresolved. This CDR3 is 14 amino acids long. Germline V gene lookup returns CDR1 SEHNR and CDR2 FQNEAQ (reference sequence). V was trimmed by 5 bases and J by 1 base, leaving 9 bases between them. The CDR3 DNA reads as TGTGCCAGCAGCGAAACACGAAGCAATCAGCCCCAGCATTTT. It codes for CASSETRSNQPQHF.

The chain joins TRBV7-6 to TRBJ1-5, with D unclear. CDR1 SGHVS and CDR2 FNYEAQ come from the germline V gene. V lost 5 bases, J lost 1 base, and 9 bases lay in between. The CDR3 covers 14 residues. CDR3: CASSSEDSNQPQHF. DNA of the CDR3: TGTGCCAGCAGCAGCGAAGACAGCAATCAGCCCCAGCATTTT.

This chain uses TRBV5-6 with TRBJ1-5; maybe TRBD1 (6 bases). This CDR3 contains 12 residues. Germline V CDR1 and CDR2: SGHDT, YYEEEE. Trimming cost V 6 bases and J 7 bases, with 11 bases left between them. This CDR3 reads CASTDRFQPQHF. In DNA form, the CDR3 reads TGTGCCAGCACCGACAGGTTCCAGCCCCAGCATTTT.

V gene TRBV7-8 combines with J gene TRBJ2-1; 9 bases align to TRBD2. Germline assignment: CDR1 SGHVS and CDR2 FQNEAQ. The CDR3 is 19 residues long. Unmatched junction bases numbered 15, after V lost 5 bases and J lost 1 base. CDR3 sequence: CASSPPLRLAGRSYNEQFF. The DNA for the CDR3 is TGTGCCAGCAGCCCACCTCTCCGGCTAGCGGGGAGATCCTACAATGAGCAGTTCTTC. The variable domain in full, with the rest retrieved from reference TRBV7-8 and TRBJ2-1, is GAGVSQSPRYKVAKRGQDVALRCDPISGHVSLFWYQQALGQGPEFLTYFQNEAQLDKSGLPSDRFFAERPEGSVSTLKIQRTQQEDSAVYLCASSPPLRLAGRSYNEQFFGPGTRLTVL.

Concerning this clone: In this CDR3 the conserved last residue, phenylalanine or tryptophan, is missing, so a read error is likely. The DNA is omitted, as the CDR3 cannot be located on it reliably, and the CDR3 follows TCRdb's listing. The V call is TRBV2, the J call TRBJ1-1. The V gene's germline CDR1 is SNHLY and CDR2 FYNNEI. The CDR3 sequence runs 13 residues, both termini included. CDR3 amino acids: CASSQLRAGEEVG.

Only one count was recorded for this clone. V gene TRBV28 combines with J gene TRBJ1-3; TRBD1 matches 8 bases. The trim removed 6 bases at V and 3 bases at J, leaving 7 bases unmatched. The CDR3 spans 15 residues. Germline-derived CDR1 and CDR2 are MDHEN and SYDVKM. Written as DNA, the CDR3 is TGTGCCAGCAGATCGAGACAGGGGATTGGAAACACCATATATTTT. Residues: CASRSRQGIGNTIYF.

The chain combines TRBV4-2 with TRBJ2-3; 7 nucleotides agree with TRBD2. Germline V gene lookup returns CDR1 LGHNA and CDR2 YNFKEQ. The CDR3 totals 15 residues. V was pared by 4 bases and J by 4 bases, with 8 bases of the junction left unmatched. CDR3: CASSRGLTGPDTQYF. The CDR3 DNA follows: TGTGCCAGCAGCCGGGGACTAACCGGACCAGATACGCAGTATTTT.

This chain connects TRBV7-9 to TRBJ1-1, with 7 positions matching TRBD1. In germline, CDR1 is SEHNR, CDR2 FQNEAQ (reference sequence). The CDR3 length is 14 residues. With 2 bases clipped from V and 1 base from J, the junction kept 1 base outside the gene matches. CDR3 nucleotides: TGTGCCAGCAGCTTACGACAGGGGAACACTGAAGCTTTCTTT. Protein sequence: CASSLRQGNTEAFF.

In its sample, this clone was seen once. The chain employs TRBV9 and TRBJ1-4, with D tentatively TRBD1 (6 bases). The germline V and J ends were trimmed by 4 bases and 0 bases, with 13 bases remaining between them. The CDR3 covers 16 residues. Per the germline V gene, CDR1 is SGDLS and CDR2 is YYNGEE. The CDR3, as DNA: TGTGCCAGCAGCCCCCCAGGGGCCTCAACTAATGAAAAACTGTTTTTT. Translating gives CASSPPGASTNEKLFF.

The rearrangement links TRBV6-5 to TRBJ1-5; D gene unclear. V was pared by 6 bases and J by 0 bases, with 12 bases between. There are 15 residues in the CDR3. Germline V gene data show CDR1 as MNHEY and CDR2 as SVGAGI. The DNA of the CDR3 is TGTGCCAGCAGAGGTACAGTGTATAGCAATCAGCCCCAGCATTTT. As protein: CASRGTVYSNQPQHF.

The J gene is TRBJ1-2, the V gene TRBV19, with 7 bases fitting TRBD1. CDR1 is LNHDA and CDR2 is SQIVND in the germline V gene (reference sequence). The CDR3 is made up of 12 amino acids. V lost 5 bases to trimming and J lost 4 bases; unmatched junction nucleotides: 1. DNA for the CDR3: TGTGCCAGTAGTTCAGGGGGCTATGGCTACACCTTC. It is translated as CASSSGGYGYTF.

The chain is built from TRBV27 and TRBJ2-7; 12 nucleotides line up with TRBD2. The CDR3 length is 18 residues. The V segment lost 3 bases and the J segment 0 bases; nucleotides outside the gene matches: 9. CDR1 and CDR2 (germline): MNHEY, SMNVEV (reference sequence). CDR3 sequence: CASSFRGPLAGGSYEQYF. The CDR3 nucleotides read TGTGCCAGCAGTTTTAGGGGACCACTAGCGGGGGGCTCCTACGAGCAGTACTTC.

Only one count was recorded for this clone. This chain's CDR3 is CASSVAGEGNQPQHF. The CDR3 bases are TGCGCCAGCAGCGTCGCAGGGGAGGGAAATCAGCCCCAGCATTTT. This sequence joins TRBV5-1 and TRBJ1-5; perhaps TRBD1 as D (6 bases). Trimming stripped 4 bases from V and 4 bases from J, with 15 bases between. CDR3 length equals 15 residues. Per the germline V gene, CDR1 is SGHRS and CDR2 is YFSETQ.

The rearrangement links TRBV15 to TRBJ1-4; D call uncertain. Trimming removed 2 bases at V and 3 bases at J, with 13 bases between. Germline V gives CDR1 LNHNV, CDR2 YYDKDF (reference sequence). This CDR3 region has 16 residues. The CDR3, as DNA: TGTGCCACCAGCAGATCCTTACTAAATGCTAATGAAAAACTGTTTTTT. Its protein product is CATSRSLLNANEKLFF.

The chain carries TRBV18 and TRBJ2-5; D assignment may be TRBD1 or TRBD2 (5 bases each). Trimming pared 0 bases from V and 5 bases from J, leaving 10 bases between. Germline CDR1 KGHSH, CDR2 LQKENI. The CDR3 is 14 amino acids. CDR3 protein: CASSPPGPGETQYF. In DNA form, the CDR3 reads TGTGCCAGCTCACCACCGGGGCCGGGGGAGACCCAGTACTTC.

For the CDR3, the DNA is TGCAGTGCTAGAGACTACGAGCAGTACTTC. Translation: CSARDYEQYF. The chain links TRBV20-1 to TRBJ2-7, with unresolved D. Germline CDR1 and CDR2: DFQATT and SNEGSKA (reference sequence). The length of the CDR3 is 10 residues. The V end lost 0 bases, the J end lost 3 bases, and 0 bases lay between the germline ends.